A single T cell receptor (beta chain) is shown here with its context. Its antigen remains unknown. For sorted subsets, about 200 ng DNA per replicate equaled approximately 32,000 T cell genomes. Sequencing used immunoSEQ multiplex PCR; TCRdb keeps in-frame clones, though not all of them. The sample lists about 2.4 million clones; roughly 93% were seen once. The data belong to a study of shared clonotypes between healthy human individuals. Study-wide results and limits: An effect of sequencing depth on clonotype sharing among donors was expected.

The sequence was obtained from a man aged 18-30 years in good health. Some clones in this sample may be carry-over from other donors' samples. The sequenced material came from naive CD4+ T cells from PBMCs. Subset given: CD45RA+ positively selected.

The CDR3 spells CASSPSGDRATGELFF. For the CDR3, the DNA is TGCGCCAGCAGCCCCAGCGGGGACAGGGCGACCGGGGAGCTGTTTTTT. This rearrangement joins TRBV5-1 to TRBJ2-2, with 9 bases identical to TRBD1. Germline V gene sequence: CDR1 SGHRS, CDR2 YFSETQ. CDR3 length: 16 residues. J was trimmed by 5 bases and V by 4 bases; bases with no gene match: 9. Using reference TRBV5-1 and TRBJ2-2 for the parts outside the CDR3, the full variable domain is KAGVTQTPRYLIKTRGQQVTLSCSPISGHRSVSWYQQTPGQGLQFLFEYFSETQRNKGNFPGRFSGRQFSNSRSEMNVSTLELGDSALYLCASSPSGDRATGELFFGEGSRLTVL.